This passage covers 18 T cell receptor beta chains from one sample sequenced in a study of metastatic and nonmetastatic thyroid tumors. TCRdb re-called the PCR reads through MiXCR. This sample has about 92,000 clones, with more than 12% found just once. Thyroid surgery was preceded by no treatment in any patient. The specimen was blood. All receptors derive from a female donor with papillary thyroid cancer or a benign thyroid nodule (not recorded which). Some clones in this sample may be carry-over from other donors' samples.

The sample holds many counts of this clone. The chain is built from TRBV7-2 and TRBJ2-1; TRBD2 is a possible D gene (5 bases). CDR1 is SGHTA and CDR2 is FQGNSA in the germline V gene. The CDR3 totals 15 residues. Trimming pared 4 bases from V and 7 bases from J, leaving 17 bases between. The CDR3 sequence is CASSYRDPVSNEQFF. CDR3 sequence (DNA): TGTGCCAGCAGCTACCGGGATCCTGTATCGAATGAGCAGTTCTTC.

This clone came up many times. The chain joins TRBV6-1 to TRBJ2-7; unclear D gene. The V end lost 8 bases, the J end lost 0 bases, and 20 bases lay between the germline ends. Germline V gene data show CDR1 as MNHNS and CDR2 as SASEGT. The CDR3 runs to 16 residues. CDR3 DNA sequence: TGTGCCAGCGGAGCCGGGCAGTGGGCAGCCTCCTACGAGCAGTACTTC. Amino acid sequence: CASGAGQWAASYEQYF.

This clone was detected only a few times. The V gene is TRBV15, the J gene TRBJ2-6; no clear D. V lost 1 base and J 6 bases, leaving 16 bases between the germline ends. Germline V gives CDR1 LNHNV, CDR2 YYDKDF (reference sequence). This CDR3 has 17 amino acids. The CDR3 is CATSRADPISQANVLTF. The DNA for the CDR3 is TGTGCCACCAGCAGAGCCGACCCGATCTCTCAGGCCAACGTCCTGACTTTC.

Many counts were recorded for this clone. The J gene is TRBJ2-2, the V gene TRBV10-2; 8 bases line up with TRBD1. CDR1 and CDR2 (germline): WSHSY, SAAADI. The CDR3 extends over 16 amino acids. V was clipped by 5 bases and J by 4 bases; unmatched bases: 9. As DNA, the CDR3 is TGCGCCAGCAGTCACTCAGGGGGCGCGGGCACCGGGGAGCTGTTTTTT. This encodes CASSHSGGAGTGELFF.

This rearrangement joins TRBV5-1 to TRBJ2-7, with TRBD2 matching over 11 bases. The CDR3 extends over 14 amino acids. V was pared by 7 bases and J by 4 bases, with 7 bases of the junction left unmatched. The germline V gene encodes CDR1 SGHRS and CDR2 YFSETQ. The CDR3 DNA follows: TGCGCCAGCGGTATAGCGGGGGGGCTGTACGAGCAGTACTTC. This codes for CASGIAGGLYEQYF.

This clone was seen many times. The chain employs TRBV5-1 and TRBJ2-1, with unresolved D. This CDR3 spans 14 amino acids. Germline V CDR1 and CDR2: SGHRS, YFSETQ. Trimming took off 0 bases at V and 8 bases at J, with 12 bases between the two ends. The CDR3 sequence is CASSLGALWDEQFF. In nucleotides, the CDR3 is TGCGCCAGCAGCTTGGGGGCGCTCTGGGATGAGCAGTTCTTC.

A word on this clone: A much larger clone lies one base from this, so it may be a read error. Other DNA sequences in this sample translate to the same CDR3. The J gene is TRBJ2-2, the V gene TRBV7-2; D possibly corresponds to TRBD2 (5 bases). The CDR3 has 17 amino acids. The ends were cut back, 2 bases at V and 11 bases at J, with 24 bases in the middle. Germline CDR1 reads SGHTA; CDR2 reads FQGNSA. The CDR3 nucleotides are TGTGCCAGCAGCTTATCGCCGAGGGATCGGGTGGGCGGTGAGCTGTTTTTT. As protein: CASSLSPRDRVGGELFF.

This clone was counted at least ten times. The chain links TRBV4-1 to TRBJ1-5; no definite D call. CDR3 length: 16 residues. The V gene's germline CDR1 is MGHRA and CDR2 YSYEKL. V was shortened by 4 bases and J by 4 bases, with 17 bases between the two germline ends. The CDR3 loop is CASSPREGSFNQPQHF. As DNA, the CDR3 is TGCGCCAGCAGCCCGAGGGAAGGGTCTTTTAATCAGCCCCAGCATTTT.

This clone was observed at least ten times. This chain uses TRBV28 with TRBJ2-7, with D maybe TRBD1 (5 bases). Germline assignment: CDR1 MDHEN and CDR2 SYDVKM. The CDR3 contains 12 residues. V lost 4 bases and J 3 bases, leaving 7 bases between the germline ends. For the CDR3, the DNA is TGTGCCAGCAGTTGGACACGCTACGAGCAGTACTTC. The encoded protein is CASSWTRYEQYF.

This clone has a count of ten or more. The chain recombines TRBV30 with TRBJ2-7; no reliable D call. Trimming cost V 2 bases and J 3 bases, with 14 bases left between them. The CDR3 consists of 14 residues. Germline values: CDR1 GTSNPN, CDR2 SVGIG (reference sequence). In DNA form, the CDR3 reads TGTGCCTGGAGTCCGGCCGTCCGACGCTACGAGCAGTACTTC. This gives the protein CAWSPAVRRYEQYF.

On this clone itself: This may come from a read error, since a much larger clone is one base off. The chain combines TRBV9 with TRBJ1-6; D is undetermined. V was cut by 6 bases and J by 8 bases, with 12 bases left in between. Germline CDR1 and CDR2: SGDLS and YYNGEE. This CDR3 region has 13 residues. The CDR3 here is CASIVSGDSPLHF. CDR3 DNA sequence: TGTGCCAGCATCGTTAGTGGAGATTCACCCCTCCACTTT.

This clone was recorded a few times. This rearrangement joins TRBV29-1 to TRBJ1-1; no clear D. Germline V CDR1 and CDR2: SQVTM, ANQGSEA. The CDR3 consists of 13 residues. Between the trimmed V and J ends, which lost 4 bases and 4 bases, there was a span of 13 bases. CDR3 coding DNA: TGCAGCGTTGTACAGCGGCCGACCACTGAAGCTTTCTTT. This sequence encodes CSVVQRPTTEAFF.

Details on this clone: One end of the junction varies from germline; a read error may be responsible. J is TRBJ1-5 and V is TRBV28, with TRBD1 matching 11 bases. The germline V gene encodes CDR1 MDHEN and CDR2 SYDVKM. This CDR3 spans 17 amino acids. Here the CDR3 DNA reads TGTGCCAGCAGACCTGGGACAGGGGGTTCGGGCAATCACCCCCAGCATTTT. It yields the protein CASRPGTGGSGNHPQHF. The whole variable domain, remainder taken from reference TRBV28 and TRBJ1-5, is DVKVTQSSRYLVKRTGEKVFLECVQDMDHENMFWYRQDPGLGLRLIYFSYDVKMKEKGDIPEGYSVSREKKERFSLILESASTNQTSMYLCASRPGTGGSGNHPQHFGDGTRLSIL.

This clone came up many times. The chain recombines TRBV10-3 with TRBJ1-2; the D gene is possibly TRBD1 (6 bases). Between the trimmed V and J ends, which lost 0 bases and 4 bases, there was a span of 9 bases. CDR3 size: 14 residues. Germline CDR1 and CDR2: ENHRY and SYGVKD. The CDR3 spells CAISESGTRYGYTF. The CDR3 DNA reads as TGTGCCATCAGTGAGTCCGGGACACGCTATGGCTACACCTTC.

This clone was counted many times. A read error may account for a junction end that differs from germline. The chain carries TRBV7-7 and TRBJ1-3; D uncertain. CDR1 and CDR2 (germline): SSHAT, FNYEAQ (reference sequence). The CDR3 extends over 15 amino acids. The CDR3 loop reads CASSPGIELGNTIYF. As DNA, the CDR3 is TGTGCTAGCAGCCCGGGGATCGAGTTAGGAAACACCATATATTTT.

This clone occurred many times. The rearrangement uses TRBV4-2 and TRBJ1-1; 9 nucleotides align to TRBD1. Germline lookup yields CDR1 LGHNA and CDR2 YNFKEQ. This CDR3 is 15 amino acids long. V lost 3 bases and J lost 3; bases outside the gene matches: 5. The CDR3 region is CASSHGQGPDTEAFF. As DNA, the CDR3 is TGTGCCAGCAGCCACGGACAGGGGCCCGACACTGAAGCTTTCTTT.

This clone has at least ten counts. This sample also contains other DNA sequences that code for the same CDR3. This sequence joins TRBV11-2 and TRBJ2-5, with TRBD1 matching 10 bases. Germline values: CDR1 SGHAT, CDR2 FQNNGV. V trimming: 3 bases; J trimming: 5 bases; junction bases outside the gene matches: 0. The CDR3 spans 13 residues. CDR3 in DNA: TGTGCCAGCAGCTTGGGACAGGGGGAGACCCAGTACTTC. Translating it yields CASSLGQGETQYF.

This clone was seen a few times. A clone one base away is much larger, so this may be a read error. This CDR3 is also generated by other DNA sequences in the sample. V is TRBV9 and J is TRBJ2-7; 7 bases map to TRBD2. Germline V gene lookup returns CDR1 SGDLS and CDR2 YYNGEE. V lost 3 bases, J lost 10 bases, and 7 bases stayed unmatched. CDR3 length: 12 amino acids. This CDR3 reads CASSDPGGEQYF. The CDR3 DNA is TGTGCCAGCAGCGACCCGGGAGGCGAACAGTACTTC. Complete variable domain (other parts from reference TRBV9 and TRBJ2-7): DSGVTQTPKHLITATGQRVTLRCSPRSGDLSVYWYQQSLDQGLQFLIQYYNGEERAKGNILERFSAQQFPDLHSELNLSSLELGDSALYFCASSDPGGEQYFGPGTRLTVT.